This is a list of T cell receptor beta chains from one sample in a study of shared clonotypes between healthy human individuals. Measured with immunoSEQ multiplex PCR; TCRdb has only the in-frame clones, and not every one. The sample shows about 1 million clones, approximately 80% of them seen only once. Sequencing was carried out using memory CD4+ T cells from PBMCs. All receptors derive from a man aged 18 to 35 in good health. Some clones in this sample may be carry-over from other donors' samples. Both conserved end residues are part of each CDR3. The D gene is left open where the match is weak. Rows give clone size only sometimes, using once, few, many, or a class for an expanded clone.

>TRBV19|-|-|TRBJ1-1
TGTGCCACATCGGGGCAGGGTAGGATCGCTTTCTTT
CATSGQGRIAFF
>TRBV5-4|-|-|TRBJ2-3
TGTGCCAGCAGGGAGCCCGGTGCTAGCACAGATACGCAGTATTTT
CASREPGASTDTQYF
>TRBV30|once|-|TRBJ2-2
TGTGCCTGGAGTTTTACCGGGGAGCTGTTTTTT
CAWSFTGELFF
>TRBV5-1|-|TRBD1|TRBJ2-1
TGCGCCAGCAGCCTGGTTGGGGACAGAGCAAACGAGCAGTTCTTC
CASSLVGDRANEQFF
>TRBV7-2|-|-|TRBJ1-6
TGTGCCAGCAGCTCCCAGGGAATGGGGAATTCACCCCTCCACTTT
CASSSQGMGNSPLHF
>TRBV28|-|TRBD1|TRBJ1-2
TGTGCCAGCAGCTCGGGACAGGGAAGTGGCTACACCTTC
CASSSGQGSGYTF
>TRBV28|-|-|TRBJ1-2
TGTGCCAGCAGTTTAGGATGGGGGCCCTCGGACACCTTC
CASSLGWGPSDTF
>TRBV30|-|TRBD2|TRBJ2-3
TGTGCCTGGAGTGCACCGACTAGCGTAAGCACAGATACGCAGTATTTT
CAWSAPTSVSTDTQYF
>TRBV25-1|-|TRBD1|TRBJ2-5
TGTGCCAGCAAGCCGATAAAGACAGGGGAAGGCCGCCACTTC
CASKPIKTGEGRHF
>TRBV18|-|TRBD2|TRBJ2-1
TGTGCCAGCTCACAAACGACTAGCGGACGTGGGGACAATGAGCAGTTCTTC
CASSQTTSGRGDNEQFF
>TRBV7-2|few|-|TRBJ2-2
TGTGCCAGCAGCTTAGGGGGTAGGGCCGGGGAGCTGTTTTTT
CASSLGGRAGELFF
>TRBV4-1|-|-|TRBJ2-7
TGCGCCAGCAGCCAAGATCCCCGTACTCAGCAGTACTTC
CASSQDPRTQQYF
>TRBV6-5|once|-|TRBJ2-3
TGTGCCAGCAGTCGCTCCATCGGGCGAGGAGATACGCAGTATTTT
CASSRSIGRGDTQYF
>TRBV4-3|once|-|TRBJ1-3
TGCGCCAGCAGCCAAGATATGATCCAGGGGTTCTCGACCATATATTTT
CASSQDMIQGFSTIYF
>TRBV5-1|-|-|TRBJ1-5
TGCGCCAGCAGCTTGTACGGGGACAATAGTCAGCCCCAGCATTTT
CASSLYGDNSQPQHF
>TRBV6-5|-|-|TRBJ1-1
TGTGCCAGCAGTTACTCTTTTTTGGGAAACACTGAAGCTTTCTTT
CASSYSFLGNTEAFF
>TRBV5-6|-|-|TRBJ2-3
TGTGCCAGCAGCTTGAGATGGGGGCAGGCAGATACGCAGTATTTT
CASSLRWGQADTQYF
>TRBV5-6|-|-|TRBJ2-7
TGTGCCAGCAGCTTTTTCACTGGGAGCTCCTACGAGCAGTACTTC
CASSFFTGSSYEQYF